The source of this T cell receptor (beta chain) is a study of shared clonotypes between healthy human individuals. Sequencing used immunoSEQ multiplex PCR; TCRdb keeps in-frame clones, though not all of them. This table has 100,000 to 120,000 clones, 55% to 70% appearing once. V was pared by 2 bases and J by 5 bases, with 13 bases between. In germline, CDR1 is GTSNPN, CDR2 SVGIG (reference sequence). This CDR3 is built from 14 residues. The receptor comes from a woman in her 30s in good health. The rearrangement links TRBV30 to TRBJ1-3; tentatively, D is TRBD1 (5 bases). The sequenced sample consisted of memory CD8+ T cells sorted from blood. Subset indicated: CD45RO+ cells pooled with CCR7-negative TemRA cells. The CDR3 nucleotides are TGTGCCTGGAGTTCCCAGGGTGGAAGAAACACCATATATTTT. This encodes CAWSSQGGRNTIYF.